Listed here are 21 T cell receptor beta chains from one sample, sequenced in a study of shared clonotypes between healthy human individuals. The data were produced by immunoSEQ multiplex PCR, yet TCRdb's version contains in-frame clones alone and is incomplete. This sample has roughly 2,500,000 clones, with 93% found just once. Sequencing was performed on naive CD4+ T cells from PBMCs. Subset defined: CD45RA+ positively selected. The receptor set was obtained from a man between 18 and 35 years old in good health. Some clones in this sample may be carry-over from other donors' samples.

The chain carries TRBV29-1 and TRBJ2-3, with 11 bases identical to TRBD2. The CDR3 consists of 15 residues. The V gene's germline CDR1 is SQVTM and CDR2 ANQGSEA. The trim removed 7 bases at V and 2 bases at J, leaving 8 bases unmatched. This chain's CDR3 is CSAGTSGAITDTQYF. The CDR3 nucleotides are TGCAGCGCAGGGACTAGCGGAGCCATCACAGATACGCAGTATTTT.

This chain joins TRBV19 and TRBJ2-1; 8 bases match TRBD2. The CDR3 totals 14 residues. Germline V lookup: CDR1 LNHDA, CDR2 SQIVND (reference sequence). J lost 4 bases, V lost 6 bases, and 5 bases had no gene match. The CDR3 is CASRARGGYNEQFF. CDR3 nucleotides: TGTGCCAGTAGGGCCCGGGGGGGGTACAATGAGCAGTTCTTC.

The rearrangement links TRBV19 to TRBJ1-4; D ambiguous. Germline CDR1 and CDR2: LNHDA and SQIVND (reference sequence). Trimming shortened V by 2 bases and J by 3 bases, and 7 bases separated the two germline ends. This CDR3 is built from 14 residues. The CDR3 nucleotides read TGTGCCAGTAGTATATCGTCGGCTAATGAAAAACTGTTTTTT. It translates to CASSISSANEKLFF.

CDR3 amino acids: CASAKWEAGELFF. CDR3 sequence (DNA): TGTGCCAGCGCGAAGTGGGAGGCCGGGGAGCTGTTTTTT. V and J are TRBV6-4 and TRBJ2-2; the D gene is possibly TRBD2 (6 bases). Germline loops: CDR1 MRHNA, CDR2 SNTAGT. V dropped 8 bases and J dropped 6 bases, with 13 bases sitting between them. This CDR3 region has 13 residues.

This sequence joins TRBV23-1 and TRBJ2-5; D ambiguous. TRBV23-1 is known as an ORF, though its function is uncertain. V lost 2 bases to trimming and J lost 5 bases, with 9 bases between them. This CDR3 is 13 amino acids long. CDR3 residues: CASSQGCQETQYF. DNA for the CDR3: TGCGCCAGCAGTCAAGGATGTCAGGAGACCCAGTACTTC.

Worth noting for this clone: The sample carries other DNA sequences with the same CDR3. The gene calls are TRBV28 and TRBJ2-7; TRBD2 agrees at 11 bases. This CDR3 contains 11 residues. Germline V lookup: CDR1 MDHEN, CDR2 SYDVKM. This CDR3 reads CASGRAYEQYF. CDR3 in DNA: TGTGCTAGCGGGAGGGCTTACGAGCAGTACTTC.

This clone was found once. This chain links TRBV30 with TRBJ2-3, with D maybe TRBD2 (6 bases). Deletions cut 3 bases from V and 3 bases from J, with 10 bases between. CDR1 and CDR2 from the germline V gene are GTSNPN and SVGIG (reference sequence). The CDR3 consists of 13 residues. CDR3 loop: CAWRFGGTDTQYF. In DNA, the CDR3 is TGTGCCTGGAGATTCGGGGGAACAGATACGCAGTATTTT.

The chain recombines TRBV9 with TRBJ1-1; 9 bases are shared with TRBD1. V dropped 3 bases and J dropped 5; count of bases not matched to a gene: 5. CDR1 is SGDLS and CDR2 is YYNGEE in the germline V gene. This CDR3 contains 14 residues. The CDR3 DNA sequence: TGTGCCAGCAGCGCTACAGGGGGCGCGACTGAAGCTTTCTTT. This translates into CASSATGGATEAFF.

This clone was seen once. The CDR3 is CAGRGTGPNYGYTF. CDR3 nucleotide sequence: TGTGCCGGGAGGGGGACAGGGCCGAACTATGGCTACACCTTC. The rearrangement joins TRBV28 to TRBJ1-2; 9 nucleotides agree with TRBD1. V gave up 11 bases and J gave up 2 bases; unmatched junction bases: 9. The CDR3 totals 14 residues. Germline V gene lookup returns CDR1 MDHEN and CDR2 SYDVKM.

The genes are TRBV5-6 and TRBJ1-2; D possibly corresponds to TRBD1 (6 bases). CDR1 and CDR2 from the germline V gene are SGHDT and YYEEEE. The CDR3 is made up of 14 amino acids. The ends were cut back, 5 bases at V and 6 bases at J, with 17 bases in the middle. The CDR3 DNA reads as TGTGCCAGCAGGCCCCAGGGGCAGGGGCATGGCTACACCTTC. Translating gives CASRPQGQGHGYTF.

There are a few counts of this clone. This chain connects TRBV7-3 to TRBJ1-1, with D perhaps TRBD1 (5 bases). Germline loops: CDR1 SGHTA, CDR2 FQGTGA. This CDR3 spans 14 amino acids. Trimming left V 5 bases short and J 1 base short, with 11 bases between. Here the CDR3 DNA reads TGTGCCAGCAGCCCCAGGGAATCGAACACTGAAGCTTTCTTT. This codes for CASSPRESNTEAFF. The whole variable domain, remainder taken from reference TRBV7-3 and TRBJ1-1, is GAGVSQTPSNKVTEKGKYVELRCDPISGHTALYWYRQSLGQGPEFLIYFQGTGAADDSGLPNDRFFAVRPEGSVSTLKIQRTERGDSAVYLCASSPRESNTEAFFGQGTRLTVV.

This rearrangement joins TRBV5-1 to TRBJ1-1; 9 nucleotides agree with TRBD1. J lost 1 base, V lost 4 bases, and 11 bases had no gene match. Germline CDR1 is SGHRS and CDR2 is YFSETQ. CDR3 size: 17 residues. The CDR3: CASSPQVQGAANTEAFF. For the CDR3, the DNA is TGCGCCAGCAGCCCCCAAGTACAGGGGGCGGCGAACACTGAAGCTTTCTTT.

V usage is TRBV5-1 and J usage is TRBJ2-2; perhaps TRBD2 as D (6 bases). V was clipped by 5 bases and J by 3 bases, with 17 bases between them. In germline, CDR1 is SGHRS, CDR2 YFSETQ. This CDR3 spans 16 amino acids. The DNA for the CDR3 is TGCGCCAGCAGACTCTTACCGGGGGTCGACACCGGGGAGCTGTTTTTT. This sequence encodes CASRLLPGVDTGELFF.

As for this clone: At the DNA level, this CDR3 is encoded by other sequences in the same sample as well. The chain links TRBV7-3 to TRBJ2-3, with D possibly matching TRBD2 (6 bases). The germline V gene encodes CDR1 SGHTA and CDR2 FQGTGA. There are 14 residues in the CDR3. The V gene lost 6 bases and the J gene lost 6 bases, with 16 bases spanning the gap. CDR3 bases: TGTGCCAGCAGTACCGGGACTTCCGCCGATACGCAGTATTTT. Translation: CASSTGTSADTQYF.

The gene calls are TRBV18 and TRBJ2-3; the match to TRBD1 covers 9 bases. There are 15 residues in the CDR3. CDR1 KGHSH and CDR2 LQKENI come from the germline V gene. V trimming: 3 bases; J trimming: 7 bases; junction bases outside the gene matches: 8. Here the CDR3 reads CASSPSRDRENTQYF. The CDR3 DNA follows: TGTGCCAGCTCACCGTCCCGGGACAGGGAAAATACGCAGTATTTT.

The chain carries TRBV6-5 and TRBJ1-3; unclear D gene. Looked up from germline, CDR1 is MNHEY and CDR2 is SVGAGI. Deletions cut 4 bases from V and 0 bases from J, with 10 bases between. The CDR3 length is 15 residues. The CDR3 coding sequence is TGTGCCAGCAGTTCCCGCCTGCGCTCTGGAAACACCATATATTTT. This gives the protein CASSSRLRSGNTIYF.

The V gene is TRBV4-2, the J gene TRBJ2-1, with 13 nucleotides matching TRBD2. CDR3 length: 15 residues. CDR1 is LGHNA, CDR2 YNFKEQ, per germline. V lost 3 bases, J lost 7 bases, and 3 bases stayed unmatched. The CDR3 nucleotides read TGTGCCAGCAGCCACACGGGACTAGCGGGAAATGAGCAGTTCTTC. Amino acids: CASSHTGLAGNEQFF.

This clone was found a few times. CDR3 DNA sequence: TGTGCCACCAGCAGAGATGGCCCCGGGGGTGGCAACGAGCAGTACTTC. It is translated as CATSRDGPGGGNEQYF. The chain uses TRBV15 and TRBJ2-7, with D possibly TRBD2 on 6 matching bases. Germline V gene data show CDR1 as LNHNV and CDR2 as YYDKDF (reference sequence). Trimming removed 0 bases at V and 5 bases at J, with 17 bases between. The CDR3 has 16 amino acids.

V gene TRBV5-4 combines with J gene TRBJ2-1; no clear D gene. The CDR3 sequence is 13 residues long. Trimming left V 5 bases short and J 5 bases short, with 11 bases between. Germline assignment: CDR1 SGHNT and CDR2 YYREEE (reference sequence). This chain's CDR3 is CASRSVRDNEQFF. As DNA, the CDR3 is TGTGCCAGCAGGTCCGTCCGGGACAATGAGCAGTTCTTC.

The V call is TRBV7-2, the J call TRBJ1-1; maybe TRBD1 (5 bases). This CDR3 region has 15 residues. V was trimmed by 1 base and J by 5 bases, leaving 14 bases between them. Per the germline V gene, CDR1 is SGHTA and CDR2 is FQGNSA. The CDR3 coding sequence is TGTGCCAGCAGCTTAGTGATGAGGGGTTTGACTGAAGCTTTCTTT. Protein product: CASSLVMRGLTEAFF.

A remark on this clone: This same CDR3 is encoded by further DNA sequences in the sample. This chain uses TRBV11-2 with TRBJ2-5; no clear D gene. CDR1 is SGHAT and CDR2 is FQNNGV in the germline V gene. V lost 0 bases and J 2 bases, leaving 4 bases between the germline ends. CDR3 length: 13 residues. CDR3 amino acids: CASSLDRQETQYF. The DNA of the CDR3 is TGTGCCAGCAGCTTAGATCGACAAGAGACCCAGTACTTC.